Detailed here is one T cell receptor (beta chain). The CDR3 totals 15 residues. Germline V gene lookup returns CDR1 SGHRS and CDR2 YFSETQ. Trimming pared 4 bases from V and 0 bases from J, leaving 11 bases between. The sample is drawn from a study of glioma-infiltrating T cells. Whole-study context: Low-grade gliomas were grade II; glioblastomas were grade IV at initial diagnosis.

Amplification of TCR alpha and beta CDR3 regions from RNA used iRepertoire nested multiplex PCR. A single record per CDR3 protein comes from TCRdb applying MiXCR to the multiplex PCR reads. The sample yields 400,000 or so distinct CDR3 sequences, roughly two fifths seen once. This chain connects TRBV5-1 to TRBJ2-1; D possibly uses TRBD1 or TRBD2 (5 bases each). The source is a human donor with low-grade glioma or glioblastoma, undergoing nonglioma brain surgery, or in good health (not recorded which). Material for sequencing was glioma tissue, nonneoplastic brain tissue, or PBMCs (not recorded which). The CDR3 region is CASSPSGGSYNEQFF. Written as DNA, the CDR3 is TGCGCCAGCAGCCCTAGTGGGGGCTCCTACAATGAGCAGTTCTTC.